The following is a TCR beta chain sequence with its context. Its antigen is unidentified. V lost 5 bases and J lost 0; bases outside the gene matches: 4. The CDR3 has 15 amino acids. The germline gives CDR1 SGHTA, CDR2 FQGNSA. The data originate from a study of T cell clones after liver transplantation. For the study at large: Samples came pre-transplant, pre-randomization before withdrawal, and post-randomization after withdrawal ended.

Overall study results and limits: Compared with third party-reactive sequences, donor-reactive ones declined more, independent of withdrawal success. Low donor cell numbers restricted donor-reactive repertoire measurement in a couple of subjects.

The repertoire was sequenced with immunoSEQ multiplex PCR; TCRdb's copy has only in-frame clones and lacks some. The sample carries some 110,000 clones, approximately 78% recorded once. The clonotype was recovered from a human donor who received a liver transplant. V is TRBV7-2 and J is TRBJ2-3, with TRBD2 matching 8 bases. The source was CD4+ T cells from blood, collected before liver transplant. CDR3 sequence (DNA): TGTGCCAGCAGCAGAAAGCGGGGGAGCACAGATACGCAGTATTTT. As protein: CASSRKRGSTDTQYF.